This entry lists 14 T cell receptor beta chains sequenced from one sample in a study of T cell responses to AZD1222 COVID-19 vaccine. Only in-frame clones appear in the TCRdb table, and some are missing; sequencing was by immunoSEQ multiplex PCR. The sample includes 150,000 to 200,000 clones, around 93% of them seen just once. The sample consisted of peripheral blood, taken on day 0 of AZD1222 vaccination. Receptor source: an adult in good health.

CDR3 amino acids: CASSLGPQGYEQYF. The CDR3 coding sequence is TGTGCCAGCAGCTTAGGCCCCCAAGGCTACGAGCAGTACTTC. The chain has TRBV7-9 and TRBJ2-7; no reliable D call. The CDR3 length is 14 residues. Trimming shortened V by 1 base and J by 3 bases, and 10 bases separated the two germline ends. The germline V gene has CDR1 SEHNR and CDR2 FQNEAQ (reference sequence).

As DNA, the CDR3 is TGTGCCAGCACTCGTCGAGCGGAGAAAGTAGATACGCAGTATTTT. Residues: CASTRRAEKVDTQYF. The J gene is TRBJ2-3, the V gene TRBV4-2, with D possibly being TRBD2 (5 bases). This CDR3 region has 15 residues. Germline V CDR1 and CDR2: LGHNA, YNFKEQ. V was clipped by 7 bases and J by 5 bases, with 19 bases between them.

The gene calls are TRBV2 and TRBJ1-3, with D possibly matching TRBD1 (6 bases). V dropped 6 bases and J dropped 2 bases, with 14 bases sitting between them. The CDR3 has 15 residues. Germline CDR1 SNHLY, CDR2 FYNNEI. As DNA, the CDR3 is TGTGCCAGCAGACCTACAGGGAGTGCTGGAAACACCATATATTTT. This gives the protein CASRPTGSAGNTIYF.

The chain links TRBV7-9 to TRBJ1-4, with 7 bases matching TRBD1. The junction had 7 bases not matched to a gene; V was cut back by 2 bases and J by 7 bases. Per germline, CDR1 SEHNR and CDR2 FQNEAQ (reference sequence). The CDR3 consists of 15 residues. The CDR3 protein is CASSLLGAGGEKLFF. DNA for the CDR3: TGTGCCAGCAGCTTACTCGGGGCAGGGGGTGAAAAACTGTTTTTT.

Here the CDR3 reads CASREARTVSGYTF. The CDR3 DNA reads TGTGCCAGCAGGGAAGCGAGGACAGTCAGTGGCTACACCTTC. The rearrangement uses TRBV5-6 and TRBJ1-2; a weak D match, TRBD1 (6 bases). Germline V gene sequence: CDR1 SGHDT, CDR2 YYEEEE. V lost 5 bases to trimming and J lost 7 bases, with 18 bases between them. CDR3 size: 14 residues.

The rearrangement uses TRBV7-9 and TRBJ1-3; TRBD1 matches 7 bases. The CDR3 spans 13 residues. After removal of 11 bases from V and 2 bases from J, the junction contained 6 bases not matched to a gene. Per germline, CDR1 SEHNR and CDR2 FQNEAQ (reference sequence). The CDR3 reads CAGRTGPGNTIYF. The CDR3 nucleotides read TGTGCCGGCCGGACAGGCCCTGGAAACACCATATATTTT.

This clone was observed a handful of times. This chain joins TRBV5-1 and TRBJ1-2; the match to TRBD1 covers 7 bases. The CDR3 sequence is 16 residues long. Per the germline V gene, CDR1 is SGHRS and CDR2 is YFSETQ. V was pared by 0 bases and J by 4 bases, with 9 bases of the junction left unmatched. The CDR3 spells CASSLEGDRPSYGYTF. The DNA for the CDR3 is TGCGCCAGCAGCTTGGAGGGGGACAGACCGAGCTATGGCTACACCTTC.

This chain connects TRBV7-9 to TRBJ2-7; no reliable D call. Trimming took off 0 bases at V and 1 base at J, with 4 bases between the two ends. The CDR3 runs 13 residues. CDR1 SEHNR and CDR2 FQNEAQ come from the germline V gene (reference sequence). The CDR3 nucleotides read TGTGCCAGCAGCTTAGCCCTTTCCTACGAGCAGTACTTC. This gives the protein CASSLALSYEQYF.

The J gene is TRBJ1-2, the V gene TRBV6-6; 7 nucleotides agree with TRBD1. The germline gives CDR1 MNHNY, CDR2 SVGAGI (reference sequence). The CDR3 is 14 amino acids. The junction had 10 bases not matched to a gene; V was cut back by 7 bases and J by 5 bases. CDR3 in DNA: TGTGCCAGCATCCAAAGGGGGCTGGAGTATGGCTACACCTTC. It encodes CASIQRGLEYGYTF.

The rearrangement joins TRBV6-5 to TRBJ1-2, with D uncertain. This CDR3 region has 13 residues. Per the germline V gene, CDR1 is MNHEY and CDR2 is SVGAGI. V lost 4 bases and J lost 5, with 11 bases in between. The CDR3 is CASSFSRTYGYTF. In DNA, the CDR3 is TGTGCCAGCAGTTTTTCACGGACTTATGGCTACACCTTC.

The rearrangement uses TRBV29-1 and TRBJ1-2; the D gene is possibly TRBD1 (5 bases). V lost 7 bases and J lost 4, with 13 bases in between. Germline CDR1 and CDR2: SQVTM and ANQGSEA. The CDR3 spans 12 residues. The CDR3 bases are TGCAGCGCCCTCGGTGACAGCTATGGCTACACCTTC. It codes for CSALGDSYGYTF. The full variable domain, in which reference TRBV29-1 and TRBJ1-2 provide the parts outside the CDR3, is SAVISQKPSRDICQRGTSLTIQCQVDSQVTMMFWYRQQPGQSLTLIATANQGSEATYESGFVIDKFPISRPNLTFSTLTVSNMSPEDSSIYLCSALGDSYGYTFGSGTRLTVV.

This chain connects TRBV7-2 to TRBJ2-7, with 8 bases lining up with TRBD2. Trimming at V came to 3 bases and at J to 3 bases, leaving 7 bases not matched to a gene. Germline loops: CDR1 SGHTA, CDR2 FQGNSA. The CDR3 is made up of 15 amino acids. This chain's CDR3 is CASSFKSGGLYEQYF. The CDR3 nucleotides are TGTGCCAGCAGCTTCAAGAGCGGGGGTCTCTACGAGCAGTACTTC.

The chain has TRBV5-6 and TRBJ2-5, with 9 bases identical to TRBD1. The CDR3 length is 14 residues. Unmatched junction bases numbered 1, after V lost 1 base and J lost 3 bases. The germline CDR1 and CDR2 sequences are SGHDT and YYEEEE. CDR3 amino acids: CASSLWDREETQYF. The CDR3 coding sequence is TGTGCCAGCAGCTTGTGGGACAGGGAAGAGACCCAGTACTTC.

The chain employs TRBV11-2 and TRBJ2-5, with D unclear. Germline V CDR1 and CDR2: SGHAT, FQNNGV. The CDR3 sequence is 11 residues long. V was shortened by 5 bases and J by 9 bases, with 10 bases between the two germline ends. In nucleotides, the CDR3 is TGTGCCAGCAGCCTGGCCGGGCCCCAGTACTTC. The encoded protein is CASSLAGPQYF.